These 9 T cell receptor beta chains were all obtained from the same sample, sequenced in a study of cytomegalovirus exposure and HLA in healthy donors. Vbeta (60) and Jbeta (13) primers were used in the PCR. Generated by immunoSEQ multiplex PCR, the TCRdb table keeps only in-frame clones and is missing some. This table holds 100,000 or so clones, about 75% found once. Specimen: PBMCs. These receptors originate from a man aged 25-45 years in good health and CMV-seropositive.

This chain connects TRBV6-1 to TRBJ1-5, with D unclear. Deletions cut 3 bases from V and 0 bases from J, with 6 bases between. This CDR3 is built from 14 residues. Germline CDR1 is MNHNS and CDR2 is SASEGT. This CDR3 is CASSDVASNQPQHF. CDR3 nucleotides: TGTGCCAGCAGTGATGTGGCTAGCAATCAGCCCCAGCATTTT.

This rearrangement joins TRBV4-1 to TRBJ2-7; D remains unclear. Per germline, CDR1 MGHRA and CDR2 YSYEKL. The germline V and J ends were trimmed by 4 bases and 4 bases, with 5 bases remaining between them. CDR3 size: 11 residues. The DNA of the CDR3 is TGCGCCAGCAGCCGAGGATACGAGCAGTACTTC. It codes for CASSRGYEQYF.

This clone was counted once. This chain links TRBV4-3 with TRBJ2-1; D possibly corresponds to TRBD2 (6 bases). V was trimmed by 1 base and J by 4 bases, leaving 14 bases between them. Germline lookup yields CDR1 LGHNA and CDR2 YSLEER. The CDR3 runs to 16 residues. DNA for the CDR3: TGCGCCAGCAGCCAAGCAAGACTAGGGATATACAATGAGCAGTTCTTC. Translation gives CASSQARLGIYNEQFF.

This clone was detected a few times. The chain has TRBV30 and TRBJ1-2; no clear D. Germline CDR1 and CDR2: GTSNPN and SVGIG (reference sequence). The CDR3 covers 14 residues. Trimming left V 0 bases short and J 2 bases short, with 10 bases between. The CDR3 sequence: CAWSVAGVNYGYTF. The CDR3 DNA follows: TGTGCCTGGAGTGTGGCAGGTGTCAACTATGGCTACACCTTC. The variable domain in full, completed from reference TRBV30 and TRBJ1-2, reads SQTIHQWPATLVQPVGSPLSLECTVEGTSNPNLYWYRQAAGRGLQLLFYSVGIGQISSEVPQNLSASRPQDRQFILSSKKLLLSDSGFYLCAWSVAGVNYGYTFGSGTRLTVV.

In its sample, this clone was seen a few times. The rearrangement joins TRBV7-9 to TRBJ2-7; 7 bases agree with TRBD2. CDR3 length: 13 amino acids. V lost 1 base to trimming and J lost 5 bases; unmatched junction nucleotides: 2. Looked up from germline, CDR1 is SEHNR and CDR2 is FQNEAQ (reference sequence). DNA of the CDR3: TGTGCCAGCAGCTTAGTTACTAGCGACGAGCAGTACTTC. Its protein is CASSLVTSDEQYF.

The sample holds a few counts of this clone. The chain is built from TRBV6-5 and TRBJ1-4; tentatively, D is TRBD1 (6 bases). Germline CDR1 and CDR2: MNHEY and SVGAGI. The CDR3 covers 15 residues. V shed 2 bases and J shed 6 bases, with 13 bases lying between them. The CDR3 spells CASSYQRDTYEKLFF. CDR3 nucleotides: TGTGCCAGCAGTTACCAACGGGACACGTATGAAAAACTGTTTTTT.

J is TRBJ1-6 and V is TRBV4-1; 10 positions match TRBD1. The CDR3 is 18 residues long. The germline CDR1 and CDR2 sequences are MGHRA and YSYEKL. Trimming removed 5 bases from V and 2 bases from J; junction bases left unmatched: 9. CDR3: CASSFQGQGPAYNSPLHF. DNA of the CDR3: TGCGCCAGCAGCTTCCAGGGACAGGGGCCAGCCTATAATTCACCCCTCCACTTT.

About this clone itself: The sample holds other DNA sequences that translate to the same CDR3. The gene calls are TRBV30 and TRBJ2-3; perhaps TRBD1 as D (5 bases). Germline V gene data show CDR1 as GTSNPN and CDR2 as SVGIG (reference sequence). V was shortened by 0 bases and J by 0 bases, with 10 bases between the two germline ends. The CDR3 sequence is 15 residues long. CDR3 loop: CAWSVGAASTDTQYF. In DNA, the CDR3 is TGTGCCTGGAGTGTTGGGGCCGCTAGCACAGATACGCAGTATTTT.

The chain carries TRBV6-4 and TRBJ2-1, with TRBD2 matching over 10 bases. The ends lost 4 bases at V and 7 bases at J; junction bases unmatched: 7. The CDR3 spans 15 residues. CDR1 MRHNA and CDR2 SNTAGT come from the germline V gene. CDR3 residues: CASSVTSGAANEQFF. DNA for the CDR3: TGTGCCAGCAGTGTTACTAGCGGGGCTGCAAATGAGCAGTTCTTC.